This note documents a single T cell receptor (beta chain) sequence. This record comes from a study of control samples from healthy donors and cancer patients. The germline V gene has CDR1 KGHSH and CDR2 LQKENI. This CDR3 comprises 16 residues. V lost 6 bases to trimming and J lost 2 bases, with 16 bases between them. Data came from immunoSEQ multiplex PCR; TCRdb stores just in-frame clones and leaves some out. The profile shows over 150,000 clones, roughly 94% of them singletons. V is TRBV18 and J is TRBJ1-4; TRBD1 is a possible D gene (5 bases). Sample: PBMCs. This clonotype originated in a man aged 55 to 69 with colorectal cancer. The CDR3 loop reads CASSPRGGQTNEKLFF. Written as DNA, the CDR3 is TGTGCCAGCTCCCCCCGGGGGGGTCAGACTAATGAAAAACTGTTTTTT.